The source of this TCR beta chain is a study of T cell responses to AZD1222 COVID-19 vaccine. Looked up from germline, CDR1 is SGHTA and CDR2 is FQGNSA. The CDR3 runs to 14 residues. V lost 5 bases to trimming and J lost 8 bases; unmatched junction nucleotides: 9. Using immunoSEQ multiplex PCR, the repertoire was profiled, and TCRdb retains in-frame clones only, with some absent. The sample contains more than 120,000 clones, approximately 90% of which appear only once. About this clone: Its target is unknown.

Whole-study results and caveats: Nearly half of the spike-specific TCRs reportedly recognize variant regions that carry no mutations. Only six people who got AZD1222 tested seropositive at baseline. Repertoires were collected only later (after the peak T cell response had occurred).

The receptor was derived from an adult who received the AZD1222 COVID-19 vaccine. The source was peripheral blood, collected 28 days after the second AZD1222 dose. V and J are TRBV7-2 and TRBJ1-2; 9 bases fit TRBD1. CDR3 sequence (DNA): TGTGCCAGCAGCACCCCGGGACAGGGAAGCGGCTACACCTTC. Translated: CASSTPGQGSGYTF.